This TCR beta chain is from a study of blood T cells in healthy people across ages. Findings and limits, study-wide: Comparison with aged donors showed that long-lived donors had more naive CD4+ cells and higher diversity.

As to this clonotype: Its specificity is unknown.

Each sample provided at least 6 micrograms of extracted total RNA. The authors ran a second PCR of about 6 to 11 cycles using a sample-barcoded 5' primer and a J-beta primer mix. A tag from a template-switch adaptor with 12 random nucleotides marked each cDNA molecule. TCRdb independently ran MiXCR on the 5' RACE reads; one entry per CDR3 protein. The sample holds 700,000 or so distinct CDR3 sequences, roughly two fifths seen once. This clonotype was obtained from a man aged 80 or over in good health. The sequenced sample consisted of blood.

The CDR3 DNA reads TGTGCCAGCAGTTATAACAGGGCGAGAGAGACCCAGTACTTC. Translated: CASSYNRARETQYF. This chain links TRBV6-5 with TRBJ2-5, with D maybe TRBD1 (6 bases). Germline V gives CDR1 MNHEY, CDR2 SVGAGI. The CDR3 is 14 residues long. The germline V and J ends were trimmed by 3 bases and 4 bases, with 12 bases remaining between them.